The 21 T cell receptor beta chains presented below share a single source sample, sequenced in a study of T-cell reconstitution after alpha-beta-depleted transplantation in children. TCRbeta library construction was performed incorporating unique molecular identifiers. MiXCR was run by TCRdb on the PCR reads, yielding one entry per CDR3 protein. The sample holds fewer than 500,000 distinct CDR3 sequences; over 40% are singletons and the top ten take roughly 27%. Sequencing was performed on PBMCs, taken before TCRalphabeta/CD19-depleted stem cell transplant. All receptors come from a girl aged 2-10 years with aplastic anemia, due to receive a stem cell transplant.

The table lists this clonotype with many counts. The V gene is TRBV6-5, the J gene TRBJ1-1, with D hard to call. CDR3 length: 15 residues. The germline V and J ends were trimmed by 3 bases and 0 bases, with 11 bases remaining between them. The germline CDR1 and CDR2 sequences are MNHEY and SVGAGI. DNA for the CDR3: TGTGCCAGCAGTTATCAGGCAAGGGTGAACACTGAAGCTTTCTTT. Amino acids: CASSYQARVNTEAFF.

This clonotype was found many times. The V and J genes are TRBV10-3 and TRBJ2-3; weak D call: TRBD1 (6 bases). The V gene lost 4 bases and the J gene lost 4 bases, with 6 bases spanning the gap. Germline lookup yields CDR1 ENHRY and CDR2 SYGVKD. This CDR3 contains 12 residues. CDR3 protein: CAISGQADTQYF. Here the CDR3 DNA reads TGTGCCATCAGTGGACAGGCAGATACGCAGTATTTT.

The sample holds a few counts of this clonotype. The chain joins TRBV6-2 or TRBV6-3 to TRBJ2-3, with 10 positions matching TRBD2. CDR1 is MNHEY, CDR2 SVGEGT, per germline. The CDR3 consists of 16 residues. V shed 6 bases and J 5 bases; nucleotides not matched to a gene: 11. CDR3 amino acids: CASRPIPASGRDTQYF. The CDR3 DNA is TGTGCCAGCAGACCAATTCCCGCTAGCGGGAGAGATACGCAGTATTTT.

This clonotype was seen more than once but under ten times. The chain combines TRBV12-3 or TRBV12-4 with TRBJ2-7; D ambiguous. The CDR3 runs 14 residues. With 3 bases removed from V and 3 bases from J, the gap between germline ends came to 12 bases. CDR3: CASSFRVGDYEQYF. The CDR3 bases are TGTGCCAGCAGTTTCCGAGTAGGCGACTACGAGCAGTACTTC.

This clonotype showed up many times. CDR3 region: CASSQGGNNEQFF. The CDR3 nucleotides read TGCGCCAGCAGCCAGGGGGGGAACAATGAGCAGTTCTTC. The chain employs TRBV5-1 and TRBJ2-1, with D possibly being TRBD1 or TRBD2 (7 bases each). The CDR3 covers 13 residues. V lost 4 bases, J lost 5 bases, and 10 bases lay in between. Germline-derived CDR1 and CDR2 are SGHRS and YFSETQ.

This chain connects TRBV4-3 to TRBJ2-1, with D possibly called TRBD1 or TRBD2 (5 bases each). This CDR3 region has 15 residues. With 0 bases removed from V and 5 bases from J, the gap between germline ends came to 11 bases. Germline CDR1 and CDR2: LGHNA and YSLEER. The CDR3 loop is CASSQDHLGDNEQFF. DNA of the CDR3: TGCGCCAGCAGCCAAGATCACCTGGGGGACAATGAGCAGTTCTTC.

The CDR3 bases are TGTGCCAGCAGCTTGGAACAGGGGTCGAACACTGAAGCTTTCTTT. It is translated as CASSLEQGSNTEAFF. The gene calls are TRBV5-6 and TRBJ1-1, with 7 bases identical to TRBD1. CDR1 SGHDT and CDR2 YYEEEE come from the germline V gene. This CDR3 spans 15 amino acids. The V and J ends lost 0 bases and 1 base, in that order; junction bases with no gene match: 3.

The gene calls are TRBV27 and TRBJ2-7; 9 positions agree with TRBD2. Losses at the gene ends were 5 bases for V and 4 bases for J; bases not matched to a gene: 9. Germline V CDR1 and CDR2: MNHEY, SMNVEV (reference sequence). This CDR3 comprises 15 residues. CDR3 bases: TGTGCCAGCAGTCCAGTAGCGGGGGAGCTATACGAGCAGTACTTC. Protein product: CASSPVAGELYEQYF.

In its sample, this clonotype was seen many times. This chain's CDR3 is CASRSTLAGSTDTQYF. The CDR3 DNA reads TGTGCCAGCAGATCCACCCTAGCGGGGAGCACAGATACGCAGTATTTT. V usage is TRBV12-3 or TRBV12-4 and J usage is TRBJ2-3; 9 positions match TRBD2. The CDR3 has 16 residues. V was pared by 6 bases and J by 0 bases, with 7 bases of the junction left unmatched.

V gene TRBV27 combines with J gene TRBJ2-7; 7 bases map to TRBD1. CDR3 length: 14 residues. Losses at the gene ends were 10 bases for V and 5 bases for J; bases not matched to a gene: 14. Germline assignment: CDR1 MNHEY and CDR2 SMNVEV (reference sequence). The DNA of the CDR3 is TGTGCCACCGACAAGGGGGCCCCCTGGCACGAGCAGTACTTC. Translating gives CATDKGAPWHEQYF.

The chain has TRBV5-5 and TRBJ2-3; 7 bases agree with TRBD1. The V and J ends lost 3 bases and 2 bases, in that order; junction bases with no gene match: 12. This CDR3 spans 17 amino acids. Looked up from germline, CDR1 is SGHKS and CDR2 is YYEKEE (reference sequence). This chain's CDR3 is CASSYLPDRLTTDTQYF. DNA of the CDR3: TGTGCCAGCAGCTACCTCCCGGACAGGCTAACCACAGATACGCAGTATTTT.

The chain couples TRBV10-3 to TRBJ1-2, with 10 bases fitting TRBD1. Germline loops: CDR1 ENHRY, CDR2 SYGVKD. The CDR3 sequence is 15 residues long. The V and J ends lost 4 bases and 8 bases, in that order; junction bases with no gene match: 10. CDR3 in amino acids: CAISGGTGVEGGYTF. CDR3 sequence (DNA): TGTGCCATCAGTGGTGGGACAGGGGTTGAAGGAGGCTACACCTTC.

This clonotype has ten or more counts. The chain uses TRBV6-5 and TRBJ2-3; 12 bases are shared with TRBD2. This CDR3 is built from 16 residues. The germline gives CDR1 MNHEY, CDR2 SVGAGI. V was clipped by 5 bases and J by 6 bases; unmatched bases: 9. In DNA form, the CDR3 reads TGTGCCAGCAGTACTACTAGCGGGAGGCGGATGGATACGCAGTATTTT. It translates to CASSTTSGRRMDTQYF.

This chain joins TRBV4-2 and TRBJ2-2, with 11 bases lining up with TRBD2. Germline CDR1 LGHNA, CDR2 YNFKEQ. The CDR3 runs to 18 residues. The J segment lost 0 bases and the V segment lost 1 base, leaving 4 bases of the junction unmatched. The CDR3 is CASSQGASGGPNTGELFF. CDR3 DNA sequence: TGTGCCAGCAGCCAAGGGGCTAGCGGGGGGCCGAACACCGGGGAGCTGTTTTTT.

This clonotype was detected a few times. The J gene is TRBJ1-1, the V gene TRBV19; D possibly corresponds to TRBD1 (6 bases). Trimming removed 4 bases at V and 4 bases at J, with 16 bases between. The CDR3 is made up of 15 amino acids. The germline gives CDR1 LNHDA, CDR2 SQIVND (reference sequence). CDR3 DNA: TGTGCCAGTAGTACCTCCCAGGGGTTCGGCACTGAAGCTTTCTTT. This translates into CASSTSQGFGTEAFF.

This clonotype is a singleton in its sample. The junction does not match germline at one end; this may be a read error. J is TRBJ2-1 and V is TRBV5-6; TRBD2 might be the D (6 bases). The CDR3 length is 16 residues. Germline loops: CDR1 SGHDT, CDR2 YYEEEE. CDR3 amino acids: CAISPVRDSRYNEQFF. CDR3 nucleotide sequence: TGTGCCATCAGCCCCGTAAGGGACTCTAGATACAATGAGCAGTTCTTC. Together with reference TRBV5-6 and TRBJ2-1, the CDR3 gives the full variable domain: DAGVTQSPTHLIKTRGQQVTLRCSPKSGHDTVSWYQQALGQGPQFIFQYYEEEERQRGNFPDRFSGHQFPNYSSELNVNALLLGDSALYLCAISPVRDSRYNEQFFGPGTRLTVL.

This clonotype has a handful of counts. CDR3 protein: CASSFVAASAYEQYF. The CDR3 coding sequence is TGTGCCAGCAGCTTTGTGGCGGCCTCAGCCTACGAGCAGTACTTC. The chain recombines TRBV7-9 with TRBJ2-7; D call uncertain. Germline assignment: CDR1 SEHNR and CDR2 FQNEAQ (reference sequence). This CDR3 contains 15 residues. V was pared by 3 bases and J by 2 bases, with 14 bases between.

Turning to this clonotype: One end of the junction does not line up with germline, which may come from a read error. This chain joins TRBV18 and TRBJ2-5; 9 bases line up with TRBD2. This CDR3 spans 16 amino acids. CDR1 and CDR2 from the germline V gene are KGHSH and LQKENI. The CDR3 spells CASSPQAGGYQKTQYF. CDR3 DNA: TGTGCCAGCTCACCTCAAGCGGGGGGCTACCAAAAGACCCAGTACTTC.

This clonotype occurred once. The chain uses TRBV11-2 and TRBJ2-1, with a possible D match to TRBD2 (5 bases). Germline V lookup: CDR1 SGHAT, CDR2 FQNNGV. Trimming shortened V by 5 bases and J by 7 bases, and 30 bases separated the two germline ends. The CDR3 has 19 amino acids. CDR3 nucleotides: TGTGCCAGCAGCCCCCAGGAGGAGGCCCCACTATGGTTGGGGAATGAGCAGTTCTTC. Protein sequence: CASSPQEEAPLWLGNEQFF.

The genes are TRBV7-2 and TRBJ2-7; TRBD1 might be the D (5 bases). From germline, CDR1 is SGHTA and CDR2 FQGNSA. V shed 3 bases and J shed 6 bases, with 9 bases lying between them. The CDR3 has 12 residues. CDR3: CASSFQGTEQYF. CDR3 nucleotides: TGTGCCAGCAGCTTCCAGGGCACCGAGCAGTACTTC.

The chain links TRBV20-1 to TRBJ2-1; 14 bases are shared with TRBD2. CDR1 is DFQATT and CDR2 is SNEGSKA in the germline V gene (reference sequence). The CDR3 length is 15 residues. With V trimmed by 5 bases and J by 3 bases, 3 bases remained unmatched. The CDR3 sequence: CSAPTSGGDYNEQFF. CDR3 nucleotides: TGCAGTGCTCCGACTAGCGGGGGGGACTACAATGAGCAGTTCTTC.